This TCR beta chain was obtained from a study of T cell repertoires in cytomegalovirus infection. Study at large: Matching HLA type and CMV infection were both indicated by public TCR beta signatures. Study-level findings and limits: CMV carriers having the relevant HLA were flagged by cumulative public TCR beta family frequency. The study found HLA-C-restricted CMV-specific TCR beta clonotypes dominating the ex vivo response.

The sample holds a few counts of this clonotype. The antigen remains undetermined. TCRdb called the reads again in MiXCR, with one record for every CDR3 protein. The sample holds 250,000 to 350,000 distinct CDR3 sequences; around 25% are singletons and the top ten take around 14%. Source material: PBMCs. The TCR sequence derives from a human donor in good health (CMV status not recorded). Some clones in this sample may be carry-over from other donors' samples.

The CDR3 bases are TGTGCCAGCAGCTCTGGGGACAGGGGGCTCCAGGAGGGCATTCAGTACTTC. Its protein is CASSSGDRGLQEGIQYF. The J gene is TRBJ2-4, the V gene TRBV7-6; 12 nucleotides align to TRBD1. The CDR3 is 17 residues long. V lost 4 bases to trimming and J lost 9 bases; unmatched junction nucleotides: 13. Germline values: CDR1 SGHVS, CDR2 FNYEAQ. The variable domain in full, with the rest retrieved from reference TRBV7-6 and TRBJ2-4, is GAGVSQSPRYKVTKRGQDVALRCDPISGHVSLYWYRQALGQGPEFLTYFNYEAQQDKSGLPNDRFSAERPEGSISTLTIQRTEQRDSAMYRCASSSGDRGLQEGIQYFGAGTRLSVL.